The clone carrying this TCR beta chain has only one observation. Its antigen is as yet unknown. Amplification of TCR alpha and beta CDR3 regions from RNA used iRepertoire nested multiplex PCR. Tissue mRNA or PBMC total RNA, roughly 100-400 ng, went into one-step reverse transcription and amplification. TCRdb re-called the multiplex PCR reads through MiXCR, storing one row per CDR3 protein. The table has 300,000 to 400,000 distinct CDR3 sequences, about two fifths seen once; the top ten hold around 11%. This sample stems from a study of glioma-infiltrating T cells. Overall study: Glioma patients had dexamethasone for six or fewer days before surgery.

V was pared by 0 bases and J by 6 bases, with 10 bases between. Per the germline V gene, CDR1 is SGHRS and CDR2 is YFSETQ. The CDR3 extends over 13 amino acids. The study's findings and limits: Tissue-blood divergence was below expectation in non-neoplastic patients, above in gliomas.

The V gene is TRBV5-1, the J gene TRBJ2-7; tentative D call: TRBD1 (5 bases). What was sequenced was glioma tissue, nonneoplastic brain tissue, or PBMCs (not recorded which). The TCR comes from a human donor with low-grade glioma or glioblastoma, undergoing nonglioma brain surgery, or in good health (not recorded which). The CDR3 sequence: CASSLVGHCEQYF. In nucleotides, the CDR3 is TGCGCCAGCAGCTTGGTAGGACACTGCGAGCAGTACTTC. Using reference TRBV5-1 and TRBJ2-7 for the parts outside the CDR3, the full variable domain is KAGVTQTPRYLIKTRGQQVTLSCSPISGHRSVSWYQQTPGQGLQFLFEYFSETQRNKGNFPGRFSGRQFSNSRSEMNVSTLELGDSALYLCASSLVGHCEQYFGPGTRLTVT.